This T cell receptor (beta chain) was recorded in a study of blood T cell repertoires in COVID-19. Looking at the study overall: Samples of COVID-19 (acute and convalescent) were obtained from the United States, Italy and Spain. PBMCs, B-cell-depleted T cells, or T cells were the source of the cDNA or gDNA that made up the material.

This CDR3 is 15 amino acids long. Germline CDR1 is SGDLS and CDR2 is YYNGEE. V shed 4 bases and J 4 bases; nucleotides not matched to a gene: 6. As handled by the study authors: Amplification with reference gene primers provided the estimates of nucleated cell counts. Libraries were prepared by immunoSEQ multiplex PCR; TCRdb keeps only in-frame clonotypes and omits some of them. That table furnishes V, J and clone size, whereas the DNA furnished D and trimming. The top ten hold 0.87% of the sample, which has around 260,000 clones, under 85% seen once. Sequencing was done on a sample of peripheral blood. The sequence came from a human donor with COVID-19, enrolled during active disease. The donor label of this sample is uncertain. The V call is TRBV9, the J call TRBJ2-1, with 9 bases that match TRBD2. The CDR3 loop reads CASSSGAGGYNEQFF. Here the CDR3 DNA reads TGTGCCAGCAGCTCCGGGGCGGGAGGGTACAATGAGCAGTTCTTC.